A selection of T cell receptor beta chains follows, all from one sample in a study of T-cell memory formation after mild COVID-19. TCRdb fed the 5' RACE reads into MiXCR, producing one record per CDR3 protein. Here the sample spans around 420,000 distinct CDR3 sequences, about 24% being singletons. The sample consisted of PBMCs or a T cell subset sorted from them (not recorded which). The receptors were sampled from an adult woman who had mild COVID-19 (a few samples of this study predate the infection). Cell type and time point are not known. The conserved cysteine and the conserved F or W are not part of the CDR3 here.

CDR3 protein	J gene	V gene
ASSMYTGQETQY	TRBJ2-5	TRBV19
ASSHPGSYEQY	TRBJ2-7	TRBV3-1
ASSHPSGGEETQY	TRBJ2-5	TRBV3-1
ASSMGNYEQY	TRBJ2-7	TRBV5-1
SASPGLAGVVYEQY	TRBJ2-7	TRBV20-1
SVGLTSYEQY	TRBJ2-7	TRBV29-1
ASSQDRGLTGYT	TRBJ1-2	TRBV14
AWKTWASTGELF	TRBJ2-2	TRBV30
ASSPSTESYGYT	TRBJ1-2	TRBV4-1
ASSLGGSRGQTQY	TRBJ2-5	TRBV5-1
ASSPPLRGPNYGYT	TRBJ1-2	TRBV9
ASSFWGGLGSLDNEQF	TRBJ2-1	TRBV28
ATSERVPGQGLTGYT	TRBJ1-2	TRBV24-1
ASSRTQGASDTQY	TRBJ2-3	TRBV7-6
ASSHQGMHEQY	TRBJ2-7	TRBV3-1
AWSVQSEQY	TRBJ2-7	TRBV30
ASSSLGSGSETQY	TRBJ2-5	TRBV7-9
ASSQVIGGRSGNTIY	TRBJ1-3	TRBV4-1
AIRDSSEVNEQF	TRBJ2-1	TRBV10-3
AWSVLEGNSPLH	TRBJ1-6	TRBV30
AISGSFTGYT	TRBJ1-2	TRBV10-3
ASSSWASGDEQF	TRBJ2-1	TRBV13
ATSREDGSYNEQF	TRBJ2-1	TRBV15
ASTSGQTPYEQY	TRBJ2-7	TRBV7-2